These 10 T cell receptor beta chains were sequenced from one sample in a study of T-cell reconstitution after alpha-beta-depleted transplantation in children. Researchers prepared the TCRbeta library using unique molecular identifiers, the study reports. A single record per CDR3 protein comes from TCRdb applying MiXCR to the PCR reads. The data contain 530,000 or so distinct CDR3 sequences, roughly 30% of them seen just once; the ten biggest clones take up 30% to 45%. This specimen was PBMCs, taken before TCRalphabeta/CD19-depleted stem cell transplant. The source is a boy less than two years old with Wiskott-Aldrich syndrome, due to receive a stem cell transplant.

The CDR3 spells CASSLVGLAERSTDTQYF. The DNA of the CDR3 is TGCGCCAGCAGCTTGGTGGGGCTAGCGGAACGCAGCACAGATACGCAGTATTTT. The J gene is TRBJ2-3, the V gene TRBV5-1; 7 positions match TRBD2. This CDR3 contains 18 residues. CDR1 SGHRS and CDR2 YFSETQ come from the germline V gene. The V gene end was trimmed by 0 bases and the J gene end by 0 bases; junction bases not matched to a gene: 10.

The rearrangement joins TRBV12-3 or TRBV12-4 to TRBJ2-7; 11 bases match TRBD2. After removal of 2 bases from V and 1 base from J, the junction contained 7 bases not matched to a gene. The CDR3 runs 17 residues. This chain's CDR3 is CASSLPRTSGLSYEQYF. DNA of the CDR3: TGTGCCAGCAGTTTACCTCGGACTAGCGGGCTATCCTACGAGCAGTACTTC.

The chain has TRBV5-1 and TRBJ2-7; TRBD1 agrees at 7 bases. Germline assignment: CDR1 SGHRS and CDR2 YFSETQ. V was pared by 4 bases and J by 3 bases, with 10 bases of the junction left unmatched. The CDR3 runs 15 residues. CDR3 sequence: CASSLNPDRVYEQYF. In DNA, the CDR3 is TGCGCCAGCAGCCTAAACCCTGACAGGGTCTACGAGCAGTACTTC.

This clonotype turned up a few times. This chain links TRBV5-6 with TRBJ2-1, with a weak D call TRBD2 (6 bases). V was shortened by 3 bases and J by 11 bases, with 12 bases between the two germline ends. The germline V gene encodes CDR1 SGHDT and CDR2 YYEEEE. CDR3 size: 12 residues. CDR3: CASSSPSDQQFF. The DNA for the CDR3 is TGTGCCAGCAGCTCCCCTAGCGATCAGCAGTTCTTC.

The rearrangement links TRBV5-6 to TRBJ2-1, with D possibly TRBD2 on 5 matching bases. The CDR3 has 17 amino acids. With 3 bases removed from V and 3 bases from J, the gap between germline ends came to 19 bases. Germline CDR1 and CDR2: SGHDT and YYEEEE. The CDR3 loop reads CASSSVSAEVIYNEQFF. In DNA, the CDR3 is TGTGCCAGCAGCTCCGTATCAGCGGAAGTTATCTACAATGAGCAGTTCTTC.

The chain has TRBV20-1 and TRBJ2-1, with TRBD2 matching 11 bases. Germline CDR1 reads DFQATT; CDR2 reads SNEGSKA (reference sequence). There are 14 residues in the CDR3. The junction had 5 bases not matched to a gene; V was cut back by 6 bases and J by 4 bases. DNA for the CDR3: TGCAGTGCCCCCGGGACTAGCGGATACAATGAGCAGTTCTTC. Amino acids: CSAPGTSGYNEQFF.

The rearrangement uses TRBV27 and TRBJ2-1; D tentatively reads TRBD1 or TRBD2 (6 bases each). Germline V lookup: CDR1 MNHEY, CDR2 SMNVEV (reference sequence). The CDR3 covers 17 residues. With 0 bases removed from V and 2 bases from J, the gap between germline ends came to 14 bases. The CDR3 DNA is TGTGCCAGCAGTTTATCGGGAGAGAGGGGGGCCTACAATGAGCAGTTCTTC. This sequence encodes CASSLSGERGAYNEQFF.

The chain uses TRBV15 and TRBJ2-1; 10 nucleotides match TRBD2. This CDR3 spans 16 amino acids. From germline, CDR1 is LNHNV and CDR2 YYDKDF (reference sequence). V gave up 2 bases and J gave up 7 bases; unmatched junction bases: 8. The CDR3 DNA is TGTGCCACCAGCAGACGACTAGCGGGCAACCTTAATGAGCAGTTCTTC. Translated, it gives CATSRRLAGNLNEQFF.

The chain links TRBV6-5 to TRBJ1-3; 7 bases line up with TRBD1. V gave up 2 bases and J gave up 2 bases; unmatched junction bases: 6. There are 16 residues in the CDR3. Per the germline V gene, CDR1 is MNHEY and CDR2 is SVGAGI. CDR3 DNA: TGTGCCAGCAGTTACATCCCCGGGACAGCTGGAAACACCATATATTTT. The encoded protein is CASSYIPGTAGNTIYF.

V is TRBV10-3 and J is TRBJ2-3; TRBD1 is a possible D gene (5 bases). With 6 bases removed from V and 2 bases from J, the gap between germline ends came to 12 bases. Germline values: CDR1 ENHRY, CDR2 SYGVKD. The CDR3 is 14 amino acids. In nucleotides, the CDR3 is TGTGCCATCAGGGACACACAGACCACAGATACGCAGTATTTT. Translation: CAIRDTQTTDTQYF.